One and the same sample provided the 3 T cell receptor beta chains below, sequenced in a study of PD-1 blockade in classical Hodgkin lymphoma. Noted time point: cycle 4 day 1 (C4D1), after 5 to 7 weeks of nivolumab. Exposure to brentuximab vedotin varied, and each patient had relapsed following autologous stem cell transplantation. Libraries were prepared by immunoSEQ multiplex PCR; TCRdb keeps only in-frame clonotypes and omits some of them. The sample carries under 130,000 clones, roughly 90% recorded once. The starting material was peripheral blood mononuclear cells (PBMCs), obtained before the fourth cycle of nivolumab. The receptors shown here come from a human donor with classical Hodgkin lymphoma.

The gene calls are TRBV4-1 and TRBJ1-1; 11 nucleotides align to TRBD1. The CDR3 runs 13 residues. V lost 3 bases and J lost 6; bases outside the gene matches: 0. CDR1 is MGHRA, CDR2 YSYEKL, per germline. The CDR3 nucleotides read TGCGCCAGCAGCCAGGGACAGGGGGCTGAAGCTTTCTTT. It translates to CASSQGQGAEAFF.

This clone has just a few counts. The chain links TRBV18 to TRBJ1-4, with TRBD1 identical over 11 bases. The CDR3 spans 21 residues. CDR1 KGHSH and CDR2 LQKENI come from the germline V gene. Trimming took 2 bases from V and 10 from J; bases not matched to a gene: 24. DNA for the CDR3: TGTGCCAGCTCACCAAACTCTTCACTCCGTACCGGACAGGGGGCTATGGGAAAACTGTTTTTT. Protein: CASSPNSSLRTGQGAMGKLFF.

The rearrangement links TRBV2 to TRBJ1-2, with TRBD1 as a possible D gene (6 bases). This CDR3 has 14 residues. Per the germline V gene, CDR1 is SNHLY and CDR2 is FYNNEI. V was clipped by 7 bases and J by 5 bases, with 17 bases between them. The CDR3 sequence is CASIEGGLPYGYTF. The CDR3, as DNA: TGTGCCAGCATTGAGGGGGGCCTCCCTTATGGCTACACCTTC.